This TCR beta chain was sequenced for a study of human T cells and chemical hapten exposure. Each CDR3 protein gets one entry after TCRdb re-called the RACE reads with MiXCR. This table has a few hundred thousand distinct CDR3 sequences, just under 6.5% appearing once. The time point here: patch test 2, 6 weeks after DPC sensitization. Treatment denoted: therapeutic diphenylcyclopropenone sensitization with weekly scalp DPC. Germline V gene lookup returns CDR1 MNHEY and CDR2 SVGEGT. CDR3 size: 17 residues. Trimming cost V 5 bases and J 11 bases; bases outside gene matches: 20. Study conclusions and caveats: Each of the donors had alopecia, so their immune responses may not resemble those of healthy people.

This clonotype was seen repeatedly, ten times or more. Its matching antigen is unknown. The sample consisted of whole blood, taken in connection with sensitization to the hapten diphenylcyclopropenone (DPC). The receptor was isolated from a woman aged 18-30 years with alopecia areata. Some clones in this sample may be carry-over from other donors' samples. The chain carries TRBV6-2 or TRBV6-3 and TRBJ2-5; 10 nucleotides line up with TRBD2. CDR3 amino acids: CASSLPGTSAPPHFQYF. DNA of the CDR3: TGTGCCAGCAGTCTACCCGGGACTAGCGCCCCCCCTCATTTTCAGTACTTC.